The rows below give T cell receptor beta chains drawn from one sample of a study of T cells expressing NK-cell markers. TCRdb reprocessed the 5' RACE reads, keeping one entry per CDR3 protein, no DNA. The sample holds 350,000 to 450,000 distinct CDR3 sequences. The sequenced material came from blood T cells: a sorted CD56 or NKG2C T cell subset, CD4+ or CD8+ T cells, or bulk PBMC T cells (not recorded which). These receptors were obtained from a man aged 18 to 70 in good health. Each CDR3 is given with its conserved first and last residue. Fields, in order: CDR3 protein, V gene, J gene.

CASSLVGTSGTHTQYF	TRBV7-8	TRBJ2-3
CASLRTSGSTDTQYF	TRBV7-2	TRBJ2-3
CASSQDLRPGGYTF	TRBV3-1	TRBJ1-2
CASSDYLMNTEAFF	TRBV2	TRBJ1-1
CASSYSKLAGAQETQYF	TRBV6-5	TRBJ2-5
CSASAGGKGEKLFF	TRBV20-1	TRBJ1-4
CSATGGVGTEAFF	TRBV20-1	TRBJ1-1
CAWTRGLVETQYF	TRBV30	TRBJ2-5
CASSALNEKLFF	TRBV6-5	TRBJ1-4
CASSLRAGPAYEQYF	TRBV7-6	TRBJ2-7
CASSFRPALSTDTQYF	TRBV12-3/TRBV12-4	TRBJ2-3
CASSYVNQGHSPLHF	TRBV6-5	TRBJ1-6
CASSLAGGPKTQYF	TRBV7-2	TRBJ2-5
CSVVDILRGTDTQYF	TRBV29-1	TRBJ2-3
CASSPRDSYFTGELFF	TRBV7-2	TRBJ2-2
CASSHKGGSTEAFF	TRBV7-2	TRBJ1-1
CASSFRPGGESYEQYF	TRBV11-1	TRBJ2-7
CASSLTGPGYTF	TRBV5-1	TRBJ1-2
CASSVTVIQPQHF	TRBV7-2	TRBJ1-5
CASSPLGQNEETQYF	TRBV18	TRBJ2-5
CASSWLVRGDTQYF	TRBV7-9	TRBJ2-3
CASSQDRKLNTEAFF	TRBV4-2	TRBJ1-1
CASSSPSGVTDTQYF	TRBV5-6	TRBJ2-3
CASTATTQYQETQYF	TRBV5-1	TRBJ2-5
CASSLGQPGNTIYF	TRBV5-1	TRBJ1-3
CASRRDSATNEKLFF	TRBV5-1	TRBJ1-4
CASSQGGGPYGYTF	TRBV4-1	TRBJ1-2
CASSLVLDNYGYTF	TRBV5-5	TRBJ1-2
CASSYSGPAGLKNIQYF	TRBV6-5	TRBJ2-4
CASGLISPEAFF	TRBV12-5	TRBJ1-1
CASSSMMGHEQYF	TRBV5-1	TRBJ2-7
CATSRDLRNSNQPQHF	TRBV15	TRBJ1-5
CASRRGGQMNTEAFF	TRBV2	TRBJ1-1
CASRQKPPGHSYNEQFF	TRBV7-8	TRBJ2-1
CASSFGRLAKNIQYF	TRBV2	TRBJ2-4
CASSYQLRTASSYEQYF	TRBV5-1	TRBJ2-7